This T cell receptor (beta chain) comes out of a study of chemoradiotherapy in HPV16-positive cancers. Study conclusions and caveats: HPV-responsive T-cell expansion during chemoradiotherapy was linked to improved recurrence-free survival in HPV16-positive patients. Candidate HPV-specific clones and E7-related TCR motifs grew in tumor during treatment.

This table comes from immunoSEQ multiplex PCR, and its TCRdb copy is limited to in-frame clones, with some not included. The table lists 10,000 to 15,000 clones, roughly 77% of them singletons. Germline loops: CDR1 SGHVS, CDR2 FQNEAQ. This CDR3 has 14 amino acids. The ends lost 1 base at V and 7 bases at J; junction bases unmatched: 5. Comment on this clone: Its antigen is unknown.

This specimen was collected from a patient who underwent chemoradiotherapy. This TCR derives from a human donor with HPV-associated anogenital cancer. This rearrangement joins TRBV7-8 to TRBJ1-2; 8 bases agree with TRBD1. The CDR3 here is CASSLGGQGRGYTF. The CDR3 region has the DNA TGTGCCAGCAGCTTAGGAGGACAGGGTCGTGGCTACACCTTC. The full variable domain, its missing parts supplied by reference TRBV7-8 and TRBJ1-2, is GAGVSQSPRYKVAKRGQDVALRCDPISGHVSLFWYQQALGQGPEFLTYFQNEAQLDKSGLPSDRFFAERPEGSVSTLKIQRTQQEDSAVYLCASSLGGQGRGYTFGSGTRLTVV.